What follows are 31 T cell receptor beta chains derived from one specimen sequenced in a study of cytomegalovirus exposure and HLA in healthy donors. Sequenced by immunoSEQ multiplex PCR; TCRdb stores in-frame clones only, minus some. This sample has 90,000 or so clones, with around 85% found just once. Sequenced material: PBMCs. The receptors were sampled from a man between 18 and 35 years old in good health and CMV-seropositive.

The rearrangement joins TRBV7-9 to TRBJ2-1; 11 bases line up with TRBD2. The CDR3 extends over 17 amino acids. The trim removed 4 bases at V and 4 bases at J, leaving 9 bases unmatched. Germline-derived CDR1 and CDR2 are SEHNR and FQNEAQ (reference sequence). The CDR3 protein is CASSSTSGGPRYNEQFF. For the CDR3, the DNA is TGTGCCAGCAGCTCAACTAGCGGGGGCCCCCGGTACAATGAGCAGTTCTTC.

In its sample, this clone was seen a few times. CDR3 in amino acids: CASSLWGDYGYTF. The CDR3 bases are TGCGCCAGCAGCTTGTGGGGAGACTATGGCTACACCTTC. This chain links TRBV5-1 with TRBJ1-2, with D uncertain. Germline lookup yields CDR1 SGHRS and CDR2 YFSETQ. Trimming shortened V by 1 base and J by 3 bases, and 7 bases separated the two germline ends. This CDR3 comprises 13 residues.

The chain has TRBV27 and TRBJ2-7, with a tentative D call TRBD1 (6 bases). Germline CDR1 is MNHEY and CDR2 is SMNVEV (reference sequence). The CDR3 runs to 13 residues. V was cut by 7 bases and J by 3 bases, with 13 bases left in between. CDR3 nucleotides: TGTGCCAGCAAAGGGGGACCCTACTACGAGCAGTACTTC. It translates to CASKGGPYYEQYF.

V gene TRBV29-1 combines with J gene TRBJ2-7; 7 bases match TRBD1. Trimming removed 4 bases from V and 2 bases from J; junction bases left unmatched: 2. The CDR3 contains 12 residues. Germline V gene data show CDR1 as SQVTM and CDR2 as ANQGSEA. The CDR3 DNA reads TGCAGCGTTGTCCAGGGGGCCTACGAGCAGTACTTC. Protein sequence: CSVVQGAYEQYF.

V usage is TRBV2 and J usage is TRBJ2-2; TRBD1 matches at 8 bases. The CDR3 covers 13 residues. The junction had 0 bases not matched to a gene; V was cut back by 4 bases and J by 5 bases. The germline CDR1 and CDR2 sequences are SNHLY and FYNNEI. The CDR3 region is CASSGQGTGELFF. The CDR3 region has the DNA TGTGCCAGCAGTGGACAGGGGACCGGGGAGCTGTTTTTT.

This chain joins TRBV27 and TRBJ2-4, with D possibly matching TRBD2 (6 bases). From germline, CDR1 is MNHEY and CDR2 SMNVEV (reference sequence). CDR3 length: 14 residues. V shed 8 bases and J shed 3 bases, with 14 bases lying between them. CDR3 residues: CASGRLGGKNIQYF. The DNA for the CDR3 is TGTGCCAGCGGCCGCCTGGGGGGCAAAAACATTCAGTACTTC.

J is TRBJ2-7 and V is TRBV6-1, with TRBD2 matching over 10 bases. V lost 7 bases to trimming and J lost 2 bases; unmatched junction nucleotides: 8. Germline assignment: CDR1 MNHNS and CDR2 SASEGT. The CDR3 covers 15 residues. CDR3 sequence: CASKISSGSTYEQYF. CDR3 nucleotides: TGTGCCAGCAAAATCTCTAGCGGGAGTACCTACGAGCAGTACTTC.

CDR3 sequence: CASRSPGASGNLRRWEQFF. CDR3 coding DNA: TGTGCCAGCAGGTCCCCAGGGGCTAGCGGGAATCTTCGCCGTTGGGAGCAGTTCTTC. This chain joins TRBV9 and TRBJ2-1; 9 positions agree with TRBD2. Germline V gene lookup returns CDR1 SGDLS and CDR2 YYNGEE. V dropped 5 bases and J dropped 10; count of bases not matched to a gene: 25. This CDR3 is built from 19 residues.

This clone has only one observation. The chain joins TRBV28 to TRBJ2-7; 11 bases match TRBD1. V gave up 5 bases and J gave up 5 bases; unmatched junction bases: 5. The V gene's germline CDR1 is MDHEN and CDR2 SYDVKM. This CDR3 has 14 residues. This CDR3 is CASSPRTGGNEQYV. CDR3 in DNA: TGTGCCAGCAGTCCACGGACAGGGGGCAACGAGCAGTACGTC.

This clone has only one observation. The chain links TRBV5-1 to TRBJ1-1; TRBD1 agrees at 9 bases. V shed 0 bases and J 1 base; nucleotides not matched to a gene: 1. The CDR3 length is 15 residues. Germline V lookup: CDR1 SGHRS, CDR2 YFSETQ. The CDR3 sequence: CASSLGDRANTEAFF. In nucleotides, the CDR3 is TGCGCCAGCAGCTTGGGGGACAGGGCGAACACTGAAGCTTTCTTT.

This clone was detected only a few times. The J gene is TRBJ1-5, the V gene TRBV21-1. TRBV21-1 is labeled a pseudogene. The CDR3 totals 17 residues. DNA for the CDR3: TGTGCCAGCAGCCCCACCGCGGAAGCTTCACTTAATCAGCCCCAGCATTTT. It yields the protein CASSPTAEASLNQPQHF.

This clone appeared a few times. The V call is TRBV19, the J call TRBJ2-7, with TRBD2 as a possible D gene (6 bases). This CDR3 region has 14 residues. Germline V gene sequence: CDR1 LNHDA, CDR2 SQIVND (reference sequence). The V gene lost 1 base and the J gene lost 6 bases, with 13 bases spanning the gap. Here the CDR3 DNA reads TGTGCCAGTAGTATAGTACCCCGGGGGAGCGAGCAGTACTTC. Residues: CASSIVPRGSEQYF.

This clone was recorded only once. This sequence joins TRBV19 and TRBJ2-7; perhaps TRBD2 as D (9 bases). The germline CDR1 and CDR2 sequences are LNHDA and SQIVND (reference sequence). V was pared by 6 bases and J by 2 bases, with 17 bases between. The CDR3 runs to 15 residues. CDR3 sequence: CASSLAGQAAYEQYF. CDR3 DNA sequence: TGTGCCAGTAGCCTAGCGGGACAGGCCGCCTACGAGCAGTACTTC.

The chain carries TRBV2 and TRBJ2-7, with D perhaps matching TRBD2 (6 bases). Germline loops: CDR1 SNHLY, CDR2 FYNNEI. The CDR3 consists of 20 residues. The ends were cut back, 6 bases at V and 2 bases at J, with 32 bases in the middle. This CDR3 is CASRYLLPVRGGADPYEQYV. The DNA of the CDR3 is TGTGCCAGCAGATACCTCCTTCCCGTAAGGGGAGGCGCAGACCCCTACGAGCAGTACGTC.

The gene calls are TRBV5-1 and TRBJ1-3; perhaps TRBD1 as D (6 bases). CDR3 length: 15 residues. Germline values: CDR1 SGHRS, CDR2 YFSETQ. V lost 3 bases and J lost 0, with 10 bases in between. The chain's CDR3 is CASSSRTDSGNTIYF. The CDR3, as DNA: TGCGCCAGCAGCTCTCGGACAGACTCTGGAAACACCATATATTTT.

In nucleotides, the CDR3 is TGTGCCAGAACCCATTCTAGCGGGGACCAAGAGACCCAGTACTTC. It specifies CARTHSSGDQETQYF. The rearrangement uses TRBV2 and TRBJ2-5, with 9 nucleotides matching TRBD2. Germline V gene sequence: CDR1 SNHLY, CDR2 FYNNEI. V trimming: 9 bases; J trimming: 0 bases; junction bases outside the gene matches: 8. This CDR3 comprises 15 residues.

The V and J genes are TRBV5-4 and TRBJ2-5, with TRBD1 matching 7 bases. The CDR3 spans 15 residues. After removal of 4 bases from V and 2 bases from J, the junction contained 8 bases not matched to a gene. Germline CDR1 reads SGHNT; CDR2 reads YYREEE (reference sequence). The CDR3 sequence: CASSLHRQGQETQYF. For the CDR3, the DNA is TGTGCCAGCAGCCTCCACCGACAGGGACAAGAGACCCAGTACTTC.

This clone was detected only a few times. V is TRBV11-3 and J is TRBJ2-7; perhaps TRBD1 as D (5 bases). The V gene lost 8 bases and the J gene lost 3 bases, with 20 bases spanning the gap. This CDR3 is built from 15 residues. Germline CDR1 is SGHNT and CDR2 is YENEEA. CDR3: CASSWNSPRGYEQYV. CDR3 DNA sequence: TGTGCCAGCTCGTGGAACAGCCCAAGGGGCTACGAGCAGTACGTC.

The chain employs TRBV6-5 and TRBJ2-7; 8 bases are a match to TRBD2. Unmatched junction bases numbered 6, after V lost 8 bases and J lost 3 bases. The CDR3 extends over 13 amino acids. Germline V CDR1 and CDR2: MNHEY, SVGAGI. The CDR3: CASLGLEGYEQYF. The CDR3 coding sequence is TGTGCCAGCCTGGGACTAGAAGGCTACGAGCAGTACTTC.

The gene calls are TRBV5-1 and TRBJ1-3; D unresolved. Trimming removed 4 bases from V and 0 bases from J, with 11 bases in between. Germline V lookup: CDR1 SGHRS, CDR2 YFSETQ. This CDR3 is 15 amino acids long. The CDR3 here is CASSPAGSSGNTIYF. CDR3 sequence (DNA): TGCGCCAGCAGCCCCGCAGGTAGCTCTGGAAACACCATATATTTT.

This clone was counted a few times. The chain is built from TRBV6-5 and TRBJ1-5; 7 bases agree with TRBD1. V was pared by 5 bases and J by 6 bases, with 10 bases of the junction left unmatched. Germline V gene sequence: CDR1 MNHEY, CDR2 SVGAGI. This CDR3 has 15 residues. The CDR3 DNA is TGTGCCAGCAGTCTACAGGGGAATGGGGGTCAGCCCCAGCATTTT. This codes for CASSLQGNGGQPQHF.

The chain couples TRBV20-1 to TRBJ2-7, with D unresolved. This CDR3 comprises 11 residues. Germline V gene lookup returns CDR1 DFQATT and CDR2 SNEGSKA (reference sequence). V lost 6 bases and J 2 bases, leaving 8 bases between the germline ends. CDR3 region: CSATLAYEQYF. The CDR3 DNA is TGCAGTGCGACACTGGCCTACGAGCAGTACTTC.

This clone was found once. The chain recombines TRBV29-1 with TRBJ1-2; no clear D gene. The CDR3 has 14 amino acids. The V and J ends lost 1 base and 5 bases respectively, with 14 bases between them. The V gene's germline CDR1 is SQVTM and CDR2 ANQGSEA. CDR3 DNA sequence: TGCAGCGTTGAAGGGTCCGTTGAACTGTATGGCTACACCTTC. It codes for CSVEGSVELYGYTF.

This chain's CDR3 is CSGGTGVYNEQFF. The CDR3 DNA sequence: TGCAGCGGAGGGACAGGGGTATACAATGAGCAGTTCTTC. V is TRBV29-1 and J is TRBJ2-1; 10 nucleotides align to TRBD1. Germline trimming cut 7 bases from V and 4 bases from J; bases unmatched to any gene: 4. The CDR3 runs 13 residues. Germline V gene lookup returns CDR1 SQVTM and CDR2 ANQGSEA.

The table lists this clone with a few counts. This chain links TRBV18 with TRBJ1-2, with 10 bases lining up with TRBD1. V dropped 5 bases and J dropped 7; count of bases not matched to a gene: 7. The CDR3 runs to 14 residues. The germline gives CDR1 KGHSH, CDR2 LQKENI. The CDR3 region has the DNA TGTGCCAGCTCAACCCGACAGGGGGCCTCTGGCTACACCTTC. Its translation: CASSTRQGASGYTF.

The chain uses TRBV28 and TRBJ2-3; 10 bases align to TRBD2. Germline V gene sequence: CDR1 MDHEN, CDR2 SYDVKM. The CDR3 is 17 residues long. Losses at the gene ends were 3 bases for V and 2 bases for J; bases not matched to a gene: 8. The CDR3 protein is CASSFWTSGRNTDTQYF. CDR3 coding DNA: TGTGCCAGCAGTTTTTGGACTAGCGGACGGAACACAGATACGCAGTATTTT.

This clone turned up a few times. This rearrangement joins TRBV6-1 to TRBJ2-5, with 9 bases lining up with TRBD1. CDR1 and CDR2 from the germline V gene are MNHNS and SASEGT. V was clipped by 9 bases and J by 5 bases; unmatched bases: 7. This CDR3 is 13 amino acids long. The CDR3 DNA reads TGTGCCAGTGCGTGGGACAGGGACGAGACCCAGTACTTC. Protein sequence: CASAWDRDETQYF.

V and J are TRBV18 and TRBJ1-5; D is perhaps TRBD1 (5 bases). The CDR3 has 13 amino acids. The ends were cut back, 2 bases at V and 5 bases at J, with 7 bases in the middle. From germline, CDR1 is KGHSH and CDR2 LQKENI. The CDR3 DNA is TGTGCCAGCTCACCAGGGGCCGATCAGCCCCAGCATTTT. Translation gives CASSPGADQPQHF.

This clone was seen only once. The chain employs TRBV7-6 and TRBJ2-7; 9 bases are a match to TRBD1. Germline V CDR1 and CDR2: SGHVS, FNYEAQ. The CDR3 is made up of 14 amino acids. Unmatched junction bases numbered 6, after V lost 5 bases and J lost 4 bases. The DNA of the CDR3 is TGTGCCAGCAGCCCCGGGACAGGGAGGTACGAGCAGTACTTC. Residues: CASSPGTGRYEQYF. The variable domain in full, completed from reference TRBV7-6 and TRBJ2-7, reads GAGVSQSPRYKVTKRGQDVALRCDPISGHVSLYWYRQALGQGPEFLTYFNYEAQQDKSGLPNDRFSAERPEGSISTLTIQRTEQRDSAMYRCASSPGTGRYEQYFGPGTRLTVT.

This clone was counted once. The CDR3 loop reads CASRSVRRESDTGELFF. The CDR3 bases are TGTGCCAGCAGGAGCGTTAGGCGTGAGTCCGACACCGGGGAGCTGTTTTTT. J is TRBJ2-2 and V is TRBV11-2; unclear D gene. The CDR3 has 17 residues. Per germline, CDR1 SGHAT and CDR2 FQNNGV. Trimming removed 6 bases from V and 3 bases from J, with 20 bases in between.

The CDR3: CATSGLAGGTGELFF. In nucleotides, the CDR3 is TGTGCCACCAGCGGTCTAGCGGGGGGCACCGGGGAGCTGTTTTTT. This chain joins TRBV15 and TRBJ2-2; TRBD2 aligns across 11 bases. Trimming cost V 5 bases and J 4 bases; bases outside gene matches: 3. Germline V gene lookup returns CDR1 LNHNV and CDR2 YYDKDF (reference sequence). The CDR3 length is 15 residues. Using reference TRBV15 and TRBJ2-2 for the parts outside the CDR3, the full variable domain is DAMVIQNPRYQVTQFGKPVTLSCSQTLNHNVMYWYQQKSSQAPKLLFHYYDKDFNNEADTPDNFQSRRPNTSFCFLDIRSPGLGDTAMYLCATSGLAGGTGELFFGEGSRLTVL.